The 19 T cell receptor beta chains below all came from one sample that was sequenced in a study of post-analysis software for immune sequencing data (dated by TCRdb to about 2015). The study at large found these results: Significantly higher frequencies in patients than in controls were found for about five TRBV segments, including TRBV5-6, TRBV5-1 and TRBV20-1.

Library preparation used PCR. The sequencer listed for this sample is Illumina HiSeq 2500. To reduce PCR and sequencing biases, unique molecular identifiers were built into the TCR beta cDNA libraries. The public reads were reanalyzed by TCRdb: fastp trimming at Q25, MiXCR alignment, in-frame beta chains only. Rows are combined by CDR3 protein, so each entry shows the most common genes and DNA. This sample lists 750,000 to 950,000 distinct CDR3 sequences; around 50% were detected once. The ten largest clones take up approximately 4.4% of the sample. No antigen is known for these receptors. The sample consisted of blood. All receptors come from a girl under 18 with multiple sclerosis.

The V gene is TRBV5-1, the J gene TRBJ2-3, with no clear D. The V gene lost 0 bases and the J gene lost 5 bases, with 10 bases spanning the gap. The CDR3 runs to 14 residues. Germline lookup yields CDR1 SGHRS and CDR2 YFSETQ. The CDR3 spells CASSLARLGDTQYF. CDR3 nucleotide sequence: TGCGCCAGCAGCTTGGCTCGCCTGGGAGATACGCAGTATTTT.

This clonotype was found a few times. The chain has TRBV12-3 or TRBV12-4 and TRBJ1-6; D not certain. V lost 1 base and J lost 0, with 1 base in between. The CDR3 consists of 14 residues. The CDR3 spells CASSLGSYNSPLHF. DNA of the CDR3: TGTGCCAGCAGTTTAGGCTCCTATAATTCACCCCTCCACTTT.

This clonotype occurred a few times. V is TRBV12-5 and J is TRBJ2-6; 11 bases map to TRBD1. The CDR3 is 17 amino acids. Germline CDR1 LGHNT, CDR2 FRNRAP. The V and J ends lost 4 bases and 4 bases, in that order; junction bases with no gene match: 6. The CDR3 sequence: CASGSDRGHPGANVLTF. CDR3 DNA sequence: TGTGCTAGTGGTTCGGACAGGGGGCATCCCGGGGCCAACGTCCTGACTTTC.

The V and J genes are TRBV30 and TRBJ2-6; tentatively, D is TRBD1 (6 bases). With 5 bases removed from V and 2 bases from J, the gap between germline ends came to 19 bases. The CDR3 is 17 amino acids. Germline V gene data show CDR1 as GTSNPN and CDR2 as SVGIG (reference sequence). The CDR3 DNA follows: TGTGCCTGGTCGAATTCTAACCGGGACACTGGGGCCAACGTCCTGACTTTC. Translation: CAWSNSNRDTGANVLTF.

V and J are TRBV7-8 and TRBJ2-1, with 11 nucleotides matching TRBD2. Germline CDR1 and CDR2: SGHVS and FQNEAQ. The CDR3 runs to 16 residues. J was trimmed by 5 bases and V by 5 bases; bases with no gene match: 8. Written as DNA, the CDR3 is TGTGCCAGCAGCGGACATAGCGGGGGGGCCAACAATGAGCAGTTCTTC. Its translation: CASSGHSGGANNEQFF.

V usage is TRBV6-5 and J usage is TRBJ2-4, with D hard to call. The J call may be wrong; the DNA end is better matched by TRBJ2-7. This CDR3 region has 13 residues. In germline, CDR1 is MNHEY, CDR2 SVGAGI. CDR3 in DNA: TGTGCCAGCAGTTATGGTTTCAAGCGCGAGCAGTACTTC. Encoded protein: CASSYGFKREQYF.

The chain links TRBV29-1 to TRBJ2-2; 8 bases align to TRBD1. The CDR3 length is 13 residues. V lost 8 bases and J lost 6; bases outside the gene matches: 8. CDR1 is SQVTM, CDR2 ANQGSEA, per germline. DNA for the CDR3: TGCAGCTCCGGGACAGGACTGTCCGGGGAGCTGTTTTTT. Translating it yields CSSGTGLSGELFF.

The chain has TRBV29-1 and TRBJ2-7; 7 bases line up with TRBD1. The CDR3 loop spans 16 amino acids. J was trimmed by 3 bases and V by 0 bases; bases with no gene match: 11. The germline V gene encodes CDR1 SQVTM and CDR2 ANQGSEA. The CDR3 loop is CSVEDGRETGNYEQYF. CDR3 in DNA: TGCAGCGTTGAAGACGGGCGTGAGACAGGGAACTACGAGCAGTACTTC.

This clonotype was counted a few times. The CDR3 loop reads CASSLGGPNEQFF. The CDR3 DNA reads TGTGCCAGCAGCTTAGGGGGGCCCAATGAGCAGTTCTTC. The chain links TRBV13 to TRBJ2-1; a weak D match, TRBD1 (5 bases). V was cut by 0 bases and J by 6 bases, with 6 bases left in between. This CDR3 is built from 13 residues. Germline V gives CDR1 PRHDT, CDR2 FYEKMQ (reference sequence).

The CDR3 protein is CASSQAQAGGNYGYTF. In nucleotides, the CDR3 is TGCGCCAGCAGCCAAGCCCAAGCTGGGGGGAACTATGGCTACACCTTC. This sequence joins TRBV4-1 and TRBJ1-2; D is perhaps TRBD1 (5 bases). This CDR3 comprises 16 residues. V lost 1 base to trimming and J lost 2 bases, with 14 bases between them. The germline gives CDR1 MGHRA, CDR2 YSYEKL.

The chain joins TRBV5-6 to TRBJ1-1; no clear D gene. CDR1 is SGHDT, CDR2 YYEEEE, per germline. The ends were cut back, 0 bases at V and 1 base at J, with 7 bases in the middle. This CDR3 has 14 residues. The CDR3 here is CASSLVTPNTEAFF. The CDR3 DNA reads as TGTGCCAGCAGCTTGGTCACACCGAACACTGAAGCTTTCTTT.

This clonotype was seen repeatedly, ten times or more. V gene TRBV7-2 combines with J gene TRBJ2-1; TRBD2 matches at 14 bases. V shed 5 bases, J shed 5 bases, and the junction held 2 bases outside the gene matches. The CDR3 runs 15 residues. The V gene's germline CDR1 is SGHTA and CDR2 FQGNSA. The CDR3 is CASSPGLAGDNEQFF. The DNA of the CDR3 is TGTGCCAGCAGCCCGGGACTAGCGGGGGACAATGAGCAGTTCTTC.

The chain is built from TRBV27 and TRBJ2-2; 10 bases are a match to TRBD2. J gave up 4 bases and V 3 bases, and 8 bases lay outside the gene matches. Germline V gene data show CDR1 as MNHEY and CDR2 as SMNVEV (reference sequence). The CDR3 covers 17 residues. The DNA of the CDR3 is TGTGCCAGCAGTTTTGAAATAGCGGGGGGTAGCACCGGGGAGCTGTTTTTT. Translated: CASSFEIAGGSTGELFF.

V is TRBV20-1 and J is TRBJ1-2; the match to TRBD1 covers 9 bases. In germline, CDR1 is DFQATT, CDR2 SNEGSKA (reference sequence). J lost 6 bases, V lost 6 bases, and 14 bases had no gene match. This CDR3 is 15 amino acids long. The DNA for the CDR3 is TGCAGTGCCCCCCACCATAGGACAGGGGAAGATGGCTACACCTTC. This translates into CSAPHHRTGEDGYTF.

The genes are TRBV7-9 and TRBJ2-3, with D possibly being TRBD2 (5 bases). V lost 5 bases, J lost 3 bases, and 12 bases lay in between. CDR1 and CDR2 (germline): SEHNR, FQNEAQ (reference sequence). The CDR3 is 14 amino acids. CDR3 in DNA: TGTGCCAGCAGCCCCCCGTGGGAGACAGATACGCAGTATTTT. It codes for CASSPPWETDTQYF.

This clonotype appeared a few times. V is TRBV9 and J is TRBJ2-7; D may be TRBD1 (6 bases). This CDR3 spans 15 amino acids. Germline CDR1 and CDR2: SGDLS and YYNGEE. The V and J ends lost 0 bases and 2 bases respectively, with 12 bases between them. The CDR3 loop reads CASSVDLDSTYEQYF. The CDR3 DNA reads TGTGCCAGCAGCGTAGATTTGGACAGCACCTACGAGCAGTACTTC.

The chain carries TRBV6-1 and TRBJ2-2; no clear D. This CDR3 region has 13 residues. V lost 2 bases and J lost 3, with 4 bases in between. Germline V gives CDR1 MNHNS, CDR2 SASEGT. The CDR3 coding sequence is TGTGCCAGCAGTGAAATCCACACCGGGGAGCTGTTTTTT. Protein sequence: CASSEIHTGELFF.

J is TRBJ2-3 and V is TRBV7-2; D is perhaps TRBD1 or TRBD2 (5 bases each). The V end was cut by 5 bases, the J end by 1 base, with 10 bases between. Germline lookup yields CDR1 SGHTA and CDR2 FQGNSA. The CDR3 sequence is 14 residues long. Here the CDR3 DNA reads TGTGCCAGCAGCACAGTGGGGGGCACAGATACGCAGTATTTT. This gives the protein CASSTVGGTDTQYF. The full variable domain, rest sourced from reference TRBV7-2 and TRBJ2-3, is GAGVSQSPSNKVTEKGKDVELRCDPISGHTALYWYRQSLGQGLEFLIYFQGNSAPDKSGLPSDRFSAERTGGSVSTLTIQRTQQEDSAVYLCASSTVGGTDTQYFGPGTRLTVL.

This clonotype has a single count. This chain connects TRBV12-3 or TRBV12-4 to TRBJ2-3; 11 nucleotides line up with TRBD2. The CDR3 covers 16 residues. V lost 5 bases to trimming and J lost 3 bases; unmatched junction nucleotides: 7. Written as DNA, the CDR3 is TGTGCCAGCAGTCTTCAACTAGCGGGAGTAACAGATACGCAGTATTTT. Translating it yields CASSLQLAGVTDTQYF.